The 25 T cell receptor beta chains listed next were all sequenced from one sample in a study of blood T cell repertoires in COVID-19. The repertoire was sequenced with immunoSEQ multiplex PCR; TCRdb's copy has only in-frame clones and lacks some. In the table there are 150,000 to 200,000 clones, roughly 85% of which are singletons. The sequenced sample was peripheral blood. The receptors originated from a man aged 45-60 years with active or convalescent COVID-19.

The DNA of the CDR3 is TGTGCCAGCAGCCAAGGACTAGCGGGAGGTTGGGAGACCCAGTACTTC. This sequence encodes CASSQGLAGGWETQYF. The chain has TRBV3-1 (or the pseudogene TRBV3-2) and TRBJ2-5, with 13 nucleotides matching TRBD2. The CDR3 is made up of 16 amino acids. CDR1 LGHDT and CDR2 YNNKEL come from the germline V gene (reference sequence). The V and J ends lost 1 base and 5 bases, in that order; junction bases with no gene match: 4.

The chain is built from TRBV3-1 (or the pseudogene TRBV3-2) and TRBJ2-5; TRBD1 matches at 7 bases. CDR1 and CDR2 from the germline V gene are LGHDT and YNNKEL (reference sequence). The CDR3 runs 14 residues. V dropped 2 bases and J dropped 3; count of bases not matched to a gene: 3. For the CDR3, the DNA is TGTGCCAGCAGCCAAAATGACAGGGAAGAGACCCAGTACTTC. Encoded protein: CASSQNDREETQYF.

The J gene is TRBJ1-2, the V gene TRBV11-2; TRBD1 matches 9 bases. The CDR3 runs 14 residues. V shed 5 bases, J shed 6 bases, and the junction held 7 bases outside the gene matches. Germline loops: CDR1 SGHAT, CDR2 FQNNGV. The CDR3 DNA sequence: TGTGCCAGCAGCAACAGGGGGCAGGTGGATGGCTACACCTTC. Its protein product is CASSNRGQVDGYTF. Full variable domain (outside the CDR3, taken from reference TRBV11-2 and TRBJ1-2): EAGVAQSPRYKIIEKRQSVAFWCNPISGHATLYWYQQILGQGPKLLIQFQNNGVVDDSQLPKDRFSAERLKGVDSTLKIQPAKLEDSAVYLCASSNRGQVDGYTFGSGTRLTVV.

This chain uses TRBV5-1 with TRBJ1-1, with TRBD1 as a possible D gene (5 bases). Per the germline V gene, CDR1 is SGHRS and CDR2 is YFSETQ. CDR3 length equals 13 residues. The V gene lost 6 bases and the J gene lost 4 bases, with 13 bases spanning the gap. The CDR3 sequence: CASKLGGGTEAFF. The CDR3 coding sequence is TGCGCCAGCAAGTTGGGGGGTGGCACTGAAGCTTTCTTT.

This clone has more than one count but fewer than ten. The chain carries TRBV12-2 and TRBJ2-7; the table names TRBD2, a call not compared with the DNA. TRBV12-2 is listed as a pseudogene. The CDR3 consists of 10 residues. The CDR3 nucleotides are TGTGGAGAGCCCCACTACGAGCAGTACTTC. This gives the protein CGEPHYEQYF.

The V and J genes are TRBV12-3 or TRBV12-4 and TRBJ1-3; D is unresolved. V was shortened by 1 base and J by 8 bases, with 3 bases between the two germline ends. This CDR3 contains 11 residues. The CDR3 here is CASSLVDTIYF. CDR3 nucleotide sequence: TGTGCCAGCAGTTTAGTAGACACCATATATTTT.

The chain joins TRBV5-4 to TRBJ1-3, with D uncertain. V was trimmed by 3 bases and J by 2 bases, leaving 12 bases between them. Looked up from germline, CDR1 is SGHNT and CDR2 is YYREEE (reference sequence). This CDR3 is built from 15 residues. The CDR3 sequence: CASSSQLPAGNTIYF. The CDR3 nucleotides read TGTGCCAGCAGCTCCCAACTCCCTGCTGGAAACACCATATATTTT.

As DNA, the CDR3 is TGTGCCAGCAGCCTTAGCGGGAGCGGCACCGGGGAGCTGTTTTTT. Protein sequence: CASSLSGSGTGELFF. The chain has TRBV7-6 and TRBJ2-2; 9 nucleotides line up with TRBD2. The V segment lost 5 bases and the J segment 4 bases; nucleotides outside the gene matches: 5. Germline-derived CDR1 and CDR2 are SGHVS and FNYEAQ. This CDR3 comprises 15 residues.

This clone was seen just once. The chain couples TRBV28 to TRBJ1-4, with 7 bases lining up with TRBD1. The ends lost 5 bases at V and 7 bases at J; junction bases unmatched: 10. This CDR3 is built from 15 residues. Per the germline V gene, CDR1 is MDHEN and CDR2 is SYDVKM. The CDR3 reads CASSPITGAAEKLFF. The CDR3 DNA reads as TGTGCCAGCAGTCCTATAACAGGGGCGGCTGAAAAACTGTTTTTT.

The chain combines TRBV21-1 with TRBJ2-7; TRBD1 was called by the table and not checked on the DNA. TRBV21-1 is termed a pseudogene. The CDR3 contains 12 residues. CDR3 region: CASSYRQGEQYF. CDR3 coding DNA: TGTGCCAGCAGCTATCGACAGGGCGAGCAGTACTTC.

This clone was seen once. V usage is TRBV13 and J usage is TRBJ2-7; TRBD2 is a possible D gene (6 bases). Trimming removed 3 bases at V and 2 bases at J, with 8 bases between. The CDR3 consists of 13 residues. Germline V gene lookup returns CDR1 PRHDT and CDR2 FYEKMQ (reference sequence). The CDR3 protein is CASSFGTPYEQYF. In DNA form, the CDR3 reads TGTGCCAGCAGCTTCGGGACTCCCTACGAGCAGTACTTC.

This sequence joins TRBV6-6 and TRBJ2-6; perhaps TRBD2 as D (5 bases). The germline V gene has CDR1 MNHNY and CDR2 SVGAGI (reference sequence). V lost 2 bases to trimming and J lost 0 bases, with 8 bases between them. The CDR3 extends over 16 amino acids. In nucleotides, the CDR3 is TGTGCCAGCAGTTACAGCGGTAACTCTGGGGCCAACGTCCTGACTTTC. Translating gives CASSYSGNSGANVLTF.

The V call is TRBV28, the J call TRBJ1-6; D not resolved. Trimming took off 10 bases at V and 9 bases at J, with 13 bases between the two ends. This CDR3 comprises 12 residues. The V gene's germline CDR1 is MDHEN and CDR2 SYDVKM. CDR3 loop: CATMAAASPLHF. For the CDR3, the DNA is TGTGCCACCATGGCGGCGGCTTCACCCCTCCACTTT.

The V and J genes are TRBV2 and TRBJ1-4; D possibly corresponds to TRBD1 (6 bases). The CDR3 is 11 residues long. In germline, CDR1 is SNHLY, CDR2 FYNNEI. Trimming removed 11 bases at V and 13 bases at J, with 17 bases between. CDR3 sequence reads: CASSTGRGLFF. In nucleotides, the CDR3 is TGTGCCTCGAGCACGGGCAGGGGACTGTTTTTT.

V gene TRBV3-1 (or the pseudogene TRBV3-2) combines with J gene TRBJ1-4; weak D call: TRBD1 (6 bases). This CDR3 spans 14 amino acids. With 1 base removed from V and 8 bases from J, the gap between germline ends came to 11 bases. Germline V gene data show CDR1 as LGHDT and CDR2 as YNNKEL (reference sequence). The CDR3 reads CASSQGQDSEKLFF. CDR3 DNA: TGTGCCAGCAGCCAAGGACAGGACTCCGAAAAACTGTTTTTT.

The chain is built from TRBV28 and TRBJ2-1, with 13 bases identical to TRBD2. V shed 6 bases and J 4 bases; nucleotides not matched to a gene: 9. Per germline, CDR1 MDHEN and CDR2 SYDVKM. This CDR3 region has 17 residues. The CDR3 DNA reads TGTGCCAGCAGATACCCCGGGACTAGCGGGACTTACAATGAGCAGTTCTTC. Protein: CASRYPGTSGTYNEQFF. Filled out from reference TRBV28 and TRBJ2-1, the complete variable domain reads DVKVTQSSRYLVKRTGEKVFLECVQDMDHENMFWYRQDPGLGLRLIYFSYDVKMKEKGDIPEGYSVSREKKERFSLILESASTNQTSMYLCASRYPGTSGTYNEQFFGPGTRLTVL.

This chain joins TRBV6-5 and TRBJ1-3; D is unclear. The V and J ends lost 6 bases and 5 bases respectively, with 11 bases between them. CDR1 and CDR2 (germline): MNHEY, SVGAGI. The CDR3 contains 13 residues. The CDR3 DNA is TGTGCCAGCAGAGAGGGTTCGAGAAACACCATATATTTT. This translates into CASREGSRNTIYF.

The chain couples TRBV5-1 to TRBJ1-2; 9 bases agree with TRBD1. This CDR3 spans 15 amino acids. CDR1 SGHRS and CDR2 YFSETQ come from the germline V gene. The trim removed 0 bases at V and 4 bases at J, leaving 4 bases unmatched. CDR3 sequence: CASSLGTGEVYGYTF. In nucleotides, the CDR3 is TGCGCCAGCAGCTTGGGGACAGGGGAAGTCTATGGCTACACCTTC.

The CDR3: CASSFQGDYGYTF. Written as DNA, the CDR3 is TGTGCCAGCAGCTTCCAGGGTGACTATGGCTACACCTTC. The chain has TRBV7-9 and TRBJ1-2; possible D gene TRBD1, 5 bases. The germline V gene has CDR1 SEHNR and CDR2 FQNEAQ (reference sequence). CDR3 length equals 13 residues. V lost 3 bases, J lost 3 bases, and 8 bases lay in between.

V is TRBV7-6 and J is TRBJ1-1; TRBD1 might be the D (5 bases). V lost 1 base and J 4 bases, leaving 16 bases between the germline ends. Germline V CDR1 and CDR2: SGHVS, FNYEAQ. CDR3 length: 16 residues. The CDR3 region is CASSLGVGGLSTEAFF. In DNA, the CDR3 is TGTGCCAGCAGCTTAGGCGTCGGGGGGTTGAGCACTGAAGCTTTCTTT.

V is TRBV29-1 and J is TRBJ1-3; the D is unclear. The CDR3 sequence is 14 residues long. The germline CDR1 and CDR2 sequences are SQVTM and ANQGSEA. Deletions cut 5 bases from V and 3 bases from J, with 14 bases between. CDR3 nucleotides: TGCAGCGTTCATCAGTCCGAGGGTGGAAACACCATATATTTT. Translating it yields CSVHQSEGGNTIYF.

This chain uses TRBV4-1 with TRBJ1-5; D is perhaps TRBD1 (5 bases). The ends were cut back, 0 bases at V and 4 bases at J, with 10 bases in the middle. This CDR3 contains 15 residues. CDR1 MGHRA and CDR2 YSYEKL come from the germline V gene. CDR3 loop: CASSQESRANQPQHF. The CDR3 DNA follows: TGCGCCAGCAGCCAAGAGAGCAGGGCTAATCAGCCCCAGCATTTT.

The J gene is TRBJ1-2, the V gene TRBV5-6; no clear D. CDR1 is SGHDT, CDR2 YYEEEE, per germline. Trimming left V 1 base short and J 4 bases short, with 5 bases between. This CDR3 is built from 12 residues. The CDR3: CASSLNGYGYTF. CDR3 in DNA: TGTGCCAGCAGCTTGAACGGCTATGGCTACACCTTC.

A single count supports this clone. The V gene is TRBV29-1, the J gene TRBJ1-2; 10 bases align to TRBD1. The CDR3 spans 17 residues. V gave up 0 bases and J gave up 0 bases; unmatched junction bases: 7. Germline V gives CDR1 SQVTM, CDR2 ANQGSEA. The CDR3: CSVEEGRGQGANYGYTF. The CDR3 DNA sequence: TGCAGCGTTGAAGAGGGGCGCGGACAGGGGGCTAACTATGGCTACACCTTC.

On this clone itself: Other DNA sequences within the sample encode an identical CDR3. The gene calls are TRBV7-2 and TRBJ2-7; the D gene is possibly TRBD2 (6 bases). This CDR3 has 15 amino acids. V lost 3 bases, J lost 0 bases, and 12 bases lay in between. Germline loops: CDR1 SGHTA, CDR2 FQGNSA. The chain's CDR3 is CASSFLAGSSYEQYF. The CDR3 coding sequence is TGTGCCAGCAGCTTTCTTGCGGGGAGCTCCTACGAGCAGTACTTC.